This T cell receptor (beta chain) was captured by sequencing in a study of identical twins. Trimming cost V 4 bases and J 8 bases, with 10 bases left between them. The CDR3 sequence is 12 residues long. In germline, CDR1 is KGHDR, CDR2 SFDVKD. Template switching added a universal primer site; cDNA carried unique molecular identifiers. TCRdb processed the 5' RACE reads anew with MiXCR; each CDR3 protein has one entry. The sample carries some 790,000 distinct CDR3 sequences, approximately 18% recorded once. The sample was also linked to a second study, of T cells expressing NK-cell markers. Per that paper: Similarly, these clonotypes led the CD3+CD56-NKG2C+ fraction as well in several donors.

The receptor comes from a woman between 18 and 29 years old in good health. Sequencing was carried out using PBMCs. The chain has TRBV24-1 and TRBJ1-2; possibly TRBD1 for D (6 bases). CDR3 in DNA: TGTGCCACCAGTGACACAGGGATCGGCTACACCTTC. Amino acid sequence: CATSDTGIGYTF.